The sequence of this TCR beta chain was determined in a study of blood T cells in healthy people across ages. CDR1 is ENHRY, CDR2 SYGVKD, per germline. The CDR3 has 13 residues. Trimming removed 7 bases from V and 1 base from J, with 10 bases in between. This clonotype was seen a handful of times. Its target is not known. Healthy Caucasian individuals from Russia aged about 6 to 90 served as donors. A J-beta primer mix and a sample-barcoded 5' primer were used in a second PCR of roughly 7 to 12 cycles. One entry per CDR3 protein, called by TCRdb with MiXCR from the 5' RACE reads. In the table there are about 1.6 million distinct CDR3 sequences, about 35% of which are singletons. Findings and caveats of the study: Strong correlation was found linking TCR beta diversity to naive T cell percentage.

The sequenced sample consisted of blood. This chain connects TRBV10-3 to TRBJ1-1; a possible D gene is TRBD1 (5 bases). The TCR originated in a young woman in good health. The CDR3 region is CAIMAGGNTEAFF. The DNA for the CDR3 is TGTGCCATCATGGCGGGGGGGAACACTGAAGCTTTCTTT.